The clone carrying this T cell receptor (beta chain) was detected a few times. The CDR3 is made up of 13 amino acids. Trimming removed 6 bases from V and 1 base from J, with 7 bases in between. Per germline, CDR1 SNHLY and CDR2 FYNNEI. TCRdb fed the 5' RACE reads into MiXCR, producing one record per CDR3 protein. The sample includes 80,000 or so distinct CDR3 sequences, around an eighth of them seen just once. This record belongs to a study of early T cells in non-severe SARS-CoV-2 infection. The chain has TRBV2 and TRBJ1-3, with D perhaps matching TRBD1 (5 bases). Material for sequencing was whole blood. The TCR was taken from an adult who was a healthcare worker with PCR-confirmed SARS-CoV-2 infection or an uninfected control (not recorded which). As DNA, the CDR3 is TGTGCCAGCAGAGGGACTTCTGGAAACACCATATATTTT. Translated, it gives CASRGTSGNTIYF.